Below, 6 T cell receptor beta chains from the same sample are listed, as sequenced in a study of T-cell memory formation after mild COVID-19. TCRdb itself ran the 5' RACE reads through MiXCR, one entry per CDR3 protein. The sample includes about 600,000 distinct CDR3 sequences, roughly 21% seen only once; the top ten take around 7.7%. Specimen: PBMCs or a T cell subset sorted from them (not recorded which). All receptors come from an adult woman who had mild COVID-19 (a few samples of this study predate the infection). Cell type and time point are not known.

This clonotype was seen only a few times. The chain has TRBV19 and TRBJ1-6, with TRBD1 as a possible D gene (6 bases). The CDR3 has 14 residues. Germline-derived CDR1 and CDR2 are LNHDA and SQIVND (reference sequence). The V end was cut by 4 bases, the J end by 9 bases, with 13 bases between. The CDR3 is CASSTRQDGSPLHF. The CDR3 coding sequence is TGTGCCAGTAGTACAAGACAGGATGGTTCACCCCTCCACTTT.

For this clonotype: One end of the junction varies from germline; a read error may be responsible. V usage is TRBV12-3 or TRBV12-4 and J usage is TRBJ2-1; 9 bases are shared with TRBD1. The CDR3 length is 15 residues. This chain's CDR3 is CASSLDRGIYNEQLF. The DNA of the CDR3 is TGTGCCAGCAGTCTCGACAGGGGGATCTACAATGAGCAGTTATTC.

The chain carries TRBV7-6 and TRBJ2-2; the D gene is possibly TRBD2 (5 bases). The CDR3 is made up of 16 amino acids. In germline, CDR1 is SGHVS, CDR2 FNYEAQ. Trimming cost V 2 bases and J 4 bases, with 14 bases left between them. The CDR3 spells CASSLLSGWATGELFF. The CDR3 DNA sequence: TGTGCCAGCAGCTTATTGTCGGGGTGGGCCACCGGGGAGCTGTTTTTT.

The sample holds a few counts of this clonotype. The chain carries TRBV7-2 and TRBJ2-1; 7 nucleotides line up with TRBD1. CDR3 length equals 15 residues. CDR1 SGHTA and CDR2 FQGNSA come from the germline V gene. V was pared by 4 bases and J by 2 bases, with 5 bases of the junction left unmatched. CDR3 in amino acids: CASSSDRVTYNEQFF. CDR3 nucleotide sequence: TGTGCCAGCAGCTCCGACAGGGTCACCTACAATGAGCAGTTCTTC.

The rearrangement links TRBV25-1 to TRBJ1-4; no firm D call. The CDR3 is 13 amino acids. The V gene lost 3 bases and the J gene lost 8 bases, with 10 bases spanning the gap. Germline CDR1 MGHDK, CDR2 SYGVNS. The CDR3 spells CASSDGGREKLFF. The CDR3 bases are TGTGCCAGCAGTGATGGTGGGAGAGAAAAACTGTTTTTT.

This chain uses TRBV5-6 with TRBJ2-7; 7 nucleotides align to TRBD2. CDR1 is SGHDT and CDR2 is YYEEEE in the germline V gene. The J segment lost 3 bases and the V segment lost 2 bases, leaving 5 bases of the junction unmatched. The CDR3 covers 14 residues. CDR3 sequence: CASSLAGRLYEQYF. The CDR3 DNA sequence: TGTGCCAGCAGCTTAGCGGGACGGCTCTACGAGCAGTACTTC.